This T cell receptor (beta chain) was documented in a study of cytomegalovirus exposure and HLA in healthy donors. Study-wide context: Earlier results showed 90 million to 120 million unique TCR beta sequences derived from about 179 million T cells.

Findings and caveats of the study: Beyond CMV serostatus, there was no information to go on about immune exposure. On later analysis, the bulk of CMV-associated TCR beta chains appeared to be HLA-restricted. An observed cluster of highly shared sequence variants was recorded as a likely sequencing artifact.

CDR3 size: 11 residues. Germline-derived CDR1 and CDR2 are GTSNPN and SVGIG (reference sequence). With respect to this clone: The antigen remains unidentified. The junction and the germline gene differ at one end; a read error may be behind it.

This PCR relied on a set of 60 Vbeta primers and 13 Jbeta primers. Clones were read by immunoSEQ multiplex PCR, and TCRdb kept only the in-frame ones, dropping some. The data contain approximately 220,000 clones, around 80% of them singletons. The chain recombines TRBV30 with TRBJ1-2; 9 positions agree with TRBD1. The TCR comes from a man between 18 and 29 years old in good health and CMV-seronegative. Material for sequencing was PBMCs. The CDR3 sequence is CTWTGQGFSSF. The DNA of the CDR3 is TGTACCTGGACGGGACAGGGTTTTTCGTCCTTC. Drawing the rest from reference TRBV30 and TRBJ1-2, the complete variable domain is SQTIHQWPATLVQPVGSPLSLECTVEGTSNPNLYWYRQAAGRGLQLLFYSVGIGQISSEVPQNLSASRPQDRQFILSSKKLLLSDSGFYLCTWTGQGFSSFGSGTRLTVV.